This T cell receptor beta chain was documented in a study of T cell responses to AZD1222 COVID-19 vaccine. Study-wide findings and caveats: Close to half of spike-specific TCRs reportedly recognize unmutated variant regions. The donors showed a predominance of white British ancestry and of females, with possible underestimation of clonal diversity.

V lost 5 bases, J lost 4 bases, and 13 bases stayed unmatched. Germline loops: CDR1 MDHEN, CDR2 SYDVKM. The CDR3 has 16 amino acids. Recipients boosted at about 4 weeks or about 12 weeks are pooled. In its sample, this clone was seen a few times. Its specificity is not known. Measured with immunoSEQ multiplex PCR; TCRdb has only the in-frame clones, and not every one. The sample shows tens of thousands of clones, roughly nine tenths of them seen only once. The sample here was peripheral blood, taken 28 days after the second AZD1222 dose. The sequence came from an adult who received the AZD1222 COVID-19 vaccine. This rearrangement joins TRBV28 to TRBJ1-2; TRBD1 matches at 7 bases. The CDR3 loop reads CASSPMPGTAGYGYTF. The CDR3 bases are TGTGCCAGCAGTCCAATGCCCGGGACAGCGGGCTATGGCTACACCTTC.